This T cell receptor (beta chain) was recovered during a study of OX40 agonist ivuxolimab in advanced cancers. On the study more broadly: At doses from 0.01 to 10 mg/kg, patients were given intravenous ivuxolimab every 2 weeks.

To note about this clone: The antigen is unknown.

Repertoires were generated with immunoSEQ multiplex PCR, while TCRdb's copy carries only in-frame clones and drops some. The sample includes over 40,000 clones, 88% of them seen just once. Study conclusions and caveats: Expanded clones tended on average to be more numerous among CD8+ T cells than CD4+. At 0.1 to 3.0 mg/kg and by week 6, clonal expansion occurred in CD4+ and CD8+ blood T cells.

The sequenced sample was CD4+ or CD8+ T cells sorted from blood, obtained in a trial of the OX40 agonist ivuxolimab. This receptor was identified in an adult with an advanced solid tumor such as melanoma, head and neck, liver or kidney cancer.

CDR3 residues: CASSESRRLINYGYTF. For the CDR3, the DNA is TGCGCCAGCAGTGAGTCGAGGCGGCTGATCAACTATGGCTACACCTTC. The genes are TRBV10-2 and TRBJ1-2; D is ambiguous. With 0 bases removed from V and 2 bases from J, the gap between germline ends came to 13 bases. The CDR3 is 16 residues long. Germline lookup yields CDR1 WSHSY and CDR2 SAAADI.